The source of this T cell receptor (beta chain) is a study of post-analysis software for immune sequencing data. Study summary: Some patients lacked subtype; others had relapsing-remitting, secondary progressive or progressive-relapsing disease.

A note on this clonotype: Its antigen remains unknown.

The CDR3 length is 14 residues. In germline, CDR1 is DFQATT, CDR2 SNEGSKA (reference sequence). V was pared by 1 base and J by 7 bases, with 6 bases of the junction left unmatched. Incorporated into the TCR beta cDNA libraries were unique molecular identifiers, which served to reduce PCR and sequencing biases. Out of 1 to 10 million T cells, a few hundred thousand cDNA molecules were generated. TCRdb recomputed calls from the PCR reads with MiXCR, one row per CDR3 protein. The sample lists 750,000 to 950,000 distinct CDR3 sequences; under 70% were seen once. Study-wide findings and caveats: Patients with multiple sclerosis recorded significantly lower normalized Chao1 diversity than controls, the study found. By F measure, samples from a shared preparation batch strongly co-clustered. With TRBV5-6, TRBV5-1 and TRBV20-1 included, a handful of TRBV segments were more frequent in patients than in controls.

Source material: blood. The source is a girl between 5 and 17 years old with multiple sclerosis. This chain joins TRBV20-1 and TRBJ2-1; 8 bases map to TRBD2. The CDR3 loop reads CSARASGRRNEQFF. DNA of the CDR3: TGCAGTGCTAGAGCCAGCGGGAGAAGGAATGAGCAGTTCTTC.